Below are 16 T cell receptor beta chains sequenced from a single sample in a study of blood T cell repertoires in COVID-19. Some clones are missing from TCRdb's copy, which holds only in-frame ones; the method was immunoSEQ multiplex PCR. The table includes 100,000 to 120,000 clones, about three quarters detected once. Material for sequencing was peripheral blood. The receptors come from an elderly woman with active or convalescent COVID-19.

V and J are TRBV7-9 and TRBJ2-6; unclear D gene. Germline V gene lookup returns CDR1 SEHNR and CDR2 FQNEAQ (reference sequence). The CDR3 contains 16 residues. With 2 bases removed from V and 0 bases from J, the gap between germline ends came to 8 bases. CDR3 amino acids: CASSLYGLSGANVLTF. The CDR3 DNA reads TGTGCCAGCAGCTTATATGGCCTCTCTGGGGCCAACGTCCTGACTTTC.

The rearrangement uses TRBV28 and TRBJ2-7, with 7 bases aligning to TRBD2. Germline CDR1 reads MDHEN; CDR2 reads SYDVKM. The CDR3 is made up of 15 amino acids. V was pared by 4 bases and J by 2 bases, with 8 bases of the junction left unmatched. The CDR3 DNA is TGTGCCAGCAGTTACGCGACTAGCCCCCCCTACGAGCAGTACTTC. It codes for CASSYATSPPYEQYF. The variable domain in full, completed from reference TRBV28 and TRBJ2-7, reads DVKVTQSSRYLVKRTGEKVFLECVQDMDHENMFWYRQDPGLGLRLIYFSYDVKMKEKGDIPEGYSVSREKKERFSLILESASTNQTSMYLCASSYATSPPYEQYFGPGTRLTVT.

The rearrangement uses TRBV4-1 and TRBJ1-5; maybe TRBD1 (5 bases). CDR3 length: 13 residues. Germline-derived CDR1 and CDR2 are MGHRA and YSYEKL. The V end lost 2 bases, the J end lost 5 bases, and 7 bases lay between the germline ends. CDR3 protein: CASSQQGDQPQHF. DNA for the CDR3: TGCGCCAGCAGCCAACAGGGTGATCAGCCCCAGCATTTT.

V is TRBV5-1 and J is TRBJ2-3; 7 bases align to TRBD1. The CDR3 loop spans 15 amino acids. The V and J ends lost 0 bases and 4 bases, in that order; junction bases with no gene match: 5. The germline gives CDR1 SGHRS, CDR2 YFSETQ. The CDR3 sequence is CASSLGQGVADTQYF. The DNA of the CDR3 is TGCGCCAGCAGCTTGGGGCAGGGGGTCGCAGATACGCAGTATTTT.

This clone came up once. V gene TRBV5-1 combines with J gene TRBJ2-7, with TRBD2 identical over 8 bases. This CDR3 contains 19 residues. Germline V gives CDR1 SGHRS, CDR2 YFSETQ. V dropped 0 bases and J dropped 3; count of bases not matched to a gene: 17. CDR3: CASSLVPGPQLAADYEQYF. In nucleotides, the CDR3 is TGCGCCAGCAGCTTGGTCCCGGGACCGCAACTAGCGGCTGACTACGAGCAGTACTTC. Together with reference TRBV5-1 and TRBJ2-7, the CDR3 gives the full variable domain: KAGVTQTPRYLIKTRGQQVTLSCSPISGHRSVSWYQQTPGQGLQFLFEYFSETQRNKGNFPGRFSGRQFSNSRSEMNVSTLELGDSALYLCASSLVPGPQLAADYEQYFGPGTRLTVT.

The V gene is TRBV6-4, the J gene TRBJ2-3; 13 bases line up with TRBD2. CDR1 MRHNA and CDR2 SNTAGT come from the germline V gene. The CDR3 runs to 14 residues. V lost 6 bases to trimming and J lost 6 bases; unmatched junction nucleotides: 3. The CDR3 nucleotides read TGTGCCAGCAGACCGACTAGCGGGGGGGATACGCAGTATTTT. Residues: CASRPTSGGDTQYF.

CDR3 nucleotides: TGCGCCAGCAGCCCCGCGAGGGCAGCGAACACCGGGGAGCTGTTTTTT. Protein product: CASSPARAANTGELFF. V is TRBV5-1 and J is TRBJ2-2; tentative D call: TRBD2 (5 bases). The CDR3 length is 16 residues. CDR1 and CDR2 from the germline V gene are SGHRS and YFSETQ. Trimming left V 4 bases short and J 0 bases short, with 13 bases between.

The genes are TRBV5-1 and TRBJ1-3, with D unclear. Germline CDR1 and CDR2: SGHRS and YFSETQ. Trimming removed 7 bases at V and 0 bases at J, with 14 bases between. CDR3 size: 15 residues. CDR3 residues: CASYDPQSSGNTIYF. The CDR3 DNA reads TGCGCCAGCTACGACCCACAGAGCTCTGGAAACACCATATATTTT.

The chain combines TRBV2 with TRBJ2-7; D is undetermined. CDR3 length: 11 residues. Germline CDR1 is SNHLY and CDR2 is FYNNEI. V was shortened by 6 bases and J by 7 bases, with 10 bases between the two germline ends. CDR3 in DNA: TGTGCCAGCAGAGCGAGACTTGAGCAGTACTTC. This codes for CASRARLEQYF.

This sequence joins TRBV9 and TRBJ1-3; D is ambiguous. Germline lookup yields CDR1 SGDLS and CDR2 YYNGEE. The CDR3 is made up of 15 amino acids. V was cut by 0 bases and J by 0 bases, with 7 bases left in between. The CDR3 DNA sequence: TGTGCCAGCAGCGTAGCGGTTTCCTCTGGAAACACCATATATTTT. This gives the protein CASSVAVSSGNTIYF.

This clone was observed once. This chain's CDR3 is CASSLGQGADTGELFF. The CDR3 nucleotides read TGTGCCAGCAGCTTGGGACAGGGGGCGGACACCGGGGAGCTGTTTTTT. The chain links TRBV9 to TRBJ2-2; 12 positions agree with TRBD1. The CDR3 runs 16 residues. Germline values: CDR1 SGDLS, CDR2 YYNGEE. V was pared by 4 bases and J by 3 bases, with 4 bases of the junction left unmatched.

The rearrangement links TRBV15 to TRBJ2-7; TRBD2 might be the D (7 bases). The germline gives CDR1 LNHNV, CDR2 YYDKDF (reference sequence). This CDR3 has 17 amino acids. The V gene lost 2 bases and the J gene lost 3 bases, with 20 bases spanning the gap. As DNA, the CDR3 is TGTGCCACCAGCAGACCCCCGGGGGGCGGAGTTTACTACGAGCAGTACTTC. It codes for CATSRPPGGGVYYEQYF.

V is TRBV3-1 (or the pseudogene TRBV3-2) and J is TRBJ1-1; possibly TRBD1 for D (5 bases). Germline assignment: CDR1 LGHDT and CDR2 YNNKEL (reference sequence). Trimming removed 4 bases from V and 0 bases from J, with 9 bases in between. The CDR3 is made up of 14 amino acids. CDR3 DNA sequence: TGTGCCAGCAGCCCCCGGGGGTTGAACACTGAAGCTTTCTTT. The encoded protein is CASSPRGLNTEAFF.

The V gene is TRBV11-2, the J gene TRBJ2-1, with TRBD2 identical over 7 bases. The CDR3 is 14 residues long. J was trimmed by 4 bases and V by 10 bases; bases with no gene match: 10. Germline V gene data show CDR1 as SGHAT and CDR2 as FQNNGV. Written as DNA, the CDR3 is TGTGCCACCACGGGGGGACGGGTTTACAATGAGCAGTTCTTC. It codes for CATTGGRVYNEQFF. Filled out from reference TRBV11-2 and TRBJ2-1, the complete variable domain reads EAGVAQSPRYKIIEKRQSVAFWCNPISGHATLYWYQQILGQGPKLLIQFQNNGVVDDSQLPKDRFSAERLKGVDSTLKIQPAKLEDSAVYLCATTGGRVYNEQFFGPGTRLTVL.

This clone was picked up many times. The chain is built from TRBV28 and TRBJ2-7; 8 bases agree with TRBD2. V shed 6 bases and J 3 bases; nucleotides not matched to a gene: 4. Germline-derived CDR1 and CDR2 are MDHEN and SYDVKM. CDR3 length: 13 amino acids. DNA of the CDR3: TGTGCCAGCAGGAGAGCGGGAGACTACGAGCAGTACTTC. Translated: CASRRAGDYEQYF. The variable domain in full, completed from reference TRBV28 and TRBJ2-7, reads DVKVTQSSRYLVKRTGEKVFLECVQDMDHENMFWYRQDPGLGLRLIYFSYDVKMKEKGDIPEGYSVSREKKERFSLILESASTNQTSMYLCASRRAGDYEQYFGPGTRLTVT.

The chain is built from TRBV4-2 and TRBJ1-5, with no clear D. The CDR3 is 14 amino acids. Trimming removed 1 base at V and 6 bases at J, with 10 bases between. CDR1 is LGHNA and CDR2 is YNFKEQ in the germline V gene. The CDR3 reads CASSQGRRSQPQHF. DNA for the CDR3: TGTGCCAGCAGCCAAGGGCGGCGTTCTCAGCCCCAGCATTTT.